The 9 T cell receptor beta chains reported below all come from one sample, sequenced in a study of early T cells in non-severe SARS-CoV-2 infection. TCRdb itself ran the 5' RACE reads through MiXCR, one entry per CDR3 protein. The table includes some 77,000 distinct CDR3 sequences, less than 20% detected once. The sequenced sample was whole blood. The receptors derive from an adult who was a healthcare worker with PCR-confirmed SARS-CoV-2 infection or an uninfected control (not recorded which).

The chain uses TRBV20-1 and TRBJ1-4; TRBD1 agrees at 8 bases. Germline V gene lookup returns CDR1 DFQATT and CDR2 SNEGSKA (reference sequence). The CDR3 sequence is 14 residues long. V was pared by 3 bases and J by 7 bases, with 7 bases of the junction left unmatched. The CDR3 loop reads CSARPGTGFEKLFF. As DNA, the CDR3 is TGCAGTGCTAGGCCAGGGACAGGATTTGAAAAACTGTTTTTT.

This clonotype was seen more than once but under ten times. This sequence joins TRBV10-2 and TRBJ2-7, with no clear D. Trimming took 5 bases from V and 4 from J, leaving 6 bases between them. The CDR3 is made up of 11 amino acids. Germline CDR1 is WSHSY and CDR2 is SAAADI. The CDR3: CASSPHYEQYF. The CDR3 bases are TGCGCCAGCAGTCCTCATTACGAGCAGTACTTC.

The rearrangement links TRBV19 to TRBJ2-5, with 7 bases that match TRBD1. The trim removed 8 bases at V and 5 bases at J, leaving 11 bases unmatched. The CDR3 length is 14 residues. The germline V gene encodes CDR1 LNHDA and CDR2 SQIVND (reference sequence). CDR3 coding DNA: TGTGCCAGTGGCATGACAGGGAAGACCGAGACCCAGTACTTC. Translation: CASGMTGKTETQYF.

This clonotype was detected a few times. The chain combines TRBV6-1 with TRBJ2-3; 13 bases are a match to TRBD2. CDR3 length equals 17 residues. Germline V gene sequence: CDR1 MNHNS, CDR2 SASEGT. J lost 4 bases, V lost 4 bases, and 8 bases had no gene match. The CDR3 nucleotides are TGTGCCAGCAGTGGGCTACTAGCGGGGGGGCGAGCAGATACGCAGTATTTT. It translates to CASSGLLAGGRADTQYF.

Within the sample, this clonotype is medium-sized. The V gene is TRBV12-3 or TRBV12-4, the J gene TRBJ2-1, with 11 bases aligning to TRBD2. The V and J ends lost 3 bases and 10 bases, in that order; junction bases with no gene match: 2. The CDR3 loop spans 13 amino acids. CDR3 sequence reads: CASSFRTSGEQFF. The CDR3 bases are TGTGCCAGCAGTTTCCGGACTAGCGGGGAGCAGTTCTTC.

This clonotype was recorded a few times. This chain uses TRBV19 with TRBJ2-3; D possibly uses TRBD1 or TRBD2 (5 bases each). The germline V gene has CDR1 LNHDA and CDR2 SQIVND (reference sequence). This CDR3 comprises 12 residues. V was shortened by 8 bases and J by 4 bases, with 10 bases between the two germline ends. The CDR3 here is CASRGTPDTQYF. The CDR3 DNA follows: TGTGCCAGTCGTGGGACCCCAGATACGCAGTATTTT.

The gene calls are TRBV11-2 and TRBJ2-1, with D possibly matching TRBD2 (6 bases). The ends were cut back, 5 bases at V and 7 bases at J, with 12 bases in the middle. The germline gives CDR1 SGHAT, CDR2 FQNNGV. The CDR3 is 13 residues long. The chain's CDR3 is CASSLSGGNEQFF. For the CDR3, the DNA is TGTGCCAGCAGCCTCTCCGGGGGAAATGAGCAGTTCTTC.

This clonotype showed up many times. The V call is TRBV19, the J call TRBJ1-3, with D unresolved. Looked up from germline, CDR1 is LNHDA and CDR2 is SQIVND (reference sequence). Trimming cost V 5 bases and J 0 bases, with 17 bases left between them. The CDR3 is made up of 17 amino acids. CDR3 in amino acids: CASSRPAGPFSGNTIYF. The CDR3 bases are TGTGCCAGTAGTCGACCGGCCGGGCCATTCTCTGGAAACACCATATATTTT. The variable domain in full, completed from reference TRBV19 and TRBJ1-3, reads DGGITQSPKYLFRKEGQNVTLSCEQNLNHDAMYWYRQDPGQGLRLIYYSQIVNDFQKGDIAEGYSVSREKKESFPLTVTSAQKNPTAFYLCASSRPAGPFSGNTIYFGEGSWLTVV.

The gene calls are TRBV29-1 and TRBJ1-1; D is unclear. This CDR3 contains 10 residues. Germline CDR1 reads SQVTM; CDR2 reads ANQGSEA. V lost 5 bases to trimming and J lost 1 base, with 2 bases between them. DNA for the CDR3: TGCAGCGTTAGGAACACTGAAGCTTTCTTT. Its protein product is CSVRNTEAFF.